One and the same sample provided the 26 T cell receptor beta chains below, sequenced in a study of molecular identifiers for immune sequencing clone quantification. Via MiXCR, TCRdb re-called the PCR reads, giving one row per CDR3 protein. Of 45,000 to 55,000 distinct CDR3 sequences listed, about a third are singletons. The sample taken for sequencing was naive CD8+ T cells from blood, with Jurkat cell RNA spiked in. Subset specified: FACS-sorted CD8+CD4-CCR7+CD45RA+ naive T cells. The receptors stem from a human donor in good health. Some libraries in this study had Jurkat cell RNA spiked in.

V gene TRBV5-5 combines with J gene TRBJ2-7; D is possibly TRBD1 (6 bases). This CDR3 comprises 12 residues. Trimming took 4 bases from V and 4 from J, leaving 9 bases between them. Germline CDR1 SGHKS, CDR2 YYEKEE (reference sequence). CDR3 coding DNA: TGTGCCAGCAGCCCTCAGGGGTACGAGCAGTACTTC. This sequence encodes CASSPQGYEQYF.

This clonotype was picked up many times. This rearrangement joins TRBV7-8 to TRBJ1-4; 7 bases line up with TRBD1. This CDR3 contains 15 residues. The J segment lost 8 bases and the V segment lost 5 bases, leaving 11 bases of the junction unmatched. Germline lookup yields CDR1 SGHVS and CDR2 FQNEAQ. In DNA, the CDR3 is TGTGCCAGCAGCCACGGACAGGCCGGGAGGGAAAAACTGTTTTTT. Protein sequence: CASSHGQAGREKLFF.

This clonotype was counted a single time. The chain uses TRBV24-1 and TRBJ2-7, with D hard to call. Looked up from germline, CDR1 is KGHDR and CDR2 is SFDVKD. V lost 0 bases to trimming and J lost 9 bases, with 14 bases between them. The CDR3 is made up of 14 amino acids. Here the CDR3 reads CATSDLGRPWRQYF. The CDR3 region has the DNA TGTGCCACCAGTGATTTGGGCCGCCCCTGGAGGCAGTACTTC.

This clonotype is medium-sized by share. This chain uses TRBV29-1 with TRBJ1-5; 9 nucleotides match TRBD1. Trimming took 6 bases from V and 1 from J; bases not matched to a gene: 4. Germline CDR1 is SQVTM and CDR2 is ANQGSEA. The CDR3 runs 14 residues. The CDR3 here is CSVGQGMSNQPQHF. The CDR3 DNA follows: TGCAGCGTGGGACAGGGTATGAGCAATCAGCCCCAGCATTTT.

Many counts were recorded for this clonotype. V gene TRBV12-3 or TRBV12-4 combines with J gene TRBJ2-3, with 9 bases aligning to TRBD1. With 6 bases clipped from V and 11 bases from J, the junction kept 9 bases outside the gene matches. The CDR3 is made up of 13 amino acids. The CDR3, as DNA: TGTGCCAGCAGCTCCACAGGGGGCGGGGGGCAGTATTTT. This translates into CASSSTGGGGQYF.

For this clonotype: A read error is likely, as this CDR3 ends without the conserved phenylalanine or tryptophan. The genes are TRBV28 and TRBJ1-1; no clear D gene. The CDR3 length is 15 residues. Looked up from germline, CDR1 is MDHEN and CDR2 is SYDVKM. Trimming removed 7 bases at V and 1 base at J, with 16 bases between. Written as DNA, the CDR3 is TGTGCCAGCACCCTATTGAGGAGCCGGAACACTGAAGCTTTCTAT. This gives the protein CASTLLRSRNTEAFY.

Turning to this clonotype: This may arise from a read error, as a much more abundant clone is one base away. This chain uses TRBV28 with TRBJ2-2, with D possibly matching TRBD2 (5 bases). The CDR3 runs to 11 residues. Germline CDR1 is MDHEN and CDR2 is SYDVKM. CDR3 coding DNA: TGTGCCAGCACCCACTCCGGGGAGCTGATTTTT. Translation gives CASTHSGELIF.

This CDR3 reads CAITPLAGGTGELFF. Here the CDR3 DNA reads TGTGCCATCACCCCTCTAGCGGGAGGCACCGGGGAGCTGTTTTTT. This rearrangement joins TRBV10-3 to TRBJ2-2; 11 nucleotides align to TRBD2. V lost 7 bases, J lost 4 bases, and 5 bases stayed unmatched. Per the germline V gene, CDR1 is ENHRY and CDR2 is SYGVKD. This CDR3 comprises 15 residues.

This clonotype occurred many times. The chain uses TRBV7-6 and TRBJ2-3; D is unclear. The germline gives CDR1 SGHVS, CDR2 FNYEAQ. This CDR3 is 15 amino acids long. The germline V and J ends were trimmed by 1 base and 2 bases, with 10 bases remaining between them. This CDR3 reads CASSLVGYSTDTQYF. CDR3 nucleotides: TGTGCCAGCAGCTTAGTAGGCTATTCCACAGATACGCAGTATTTT.

This clonotype occurred a few times. The chain links TRBV13 to TRBJ2-5; 7 bases match TRBD2. Losses at the gene ends were 3 bases for V and 5 bases for J; bases not matched to a gene: 6. The CDR3 spans 14 residues. Germline V gene lookup returns CDR1 PRHDT and CDR2 FYEKMQ (reference sequence). For the CDR3, the DNA is TGTGCCAGCAGCTTTGGGAGGGGCTGGGAGACCCAGTACTTC. Amino acids: CASSFGRGWETQYF.

This clonotype was seen only once. Likely a read error: the CDR3 ends without its conserved phenylalanine or tryptophan. The V and J genes are TRBV7-8 and TRBJ2-2, with D possibly being TRBD1 (5 bases). The CDR3 is 17 residues long. Trimming pared 2 bases from V and 0 bases from J, leaving 13 bases between. CDR1 and CDR2 from the germline V gene are SGHVS and FQNEAQ. CDR3 sequence reads: CASSLPPRQTNTGELFY. The CDR3 DNA reads as TGTGCCAGCAGCTTACCGCCACGACAGACGAACACCGGGGAGCTGTTTTAT.

As concerns this clonotype: Sequence at one end of the junction differs from germline and may be a read error. V gene TRBV7-9 combines with J gene TRBJ2-6; 8 bases are shared with TRBD2. The germline gives CDR1 SEHNR, CDR2 FQNEAQ (reference sequence). The CDR3 runs 17 residues. The CDR3 nucleotides are TGTGCCAGCACCGCAGCGGGAGCGGACTCTGGGGCCAACTTCCTGACTTTC. Protein sequence: CASTAAGADSGANFLTF.

This rearrangement joins TRBV5-4 to TRBJ2-3; 11 nucleotides agree with TRBD2. The V gene's germline CDR1 is SGHNT and CDR2 YYREEE (reference sequence). With V trimmed by 4 bases and J by 4 bases, 5 bases remained unmatched. This CDR3 region has 15 residues. CDR3 nucleotide sequence: TGTGCCAGCAGCCCCGGACTAGCGGGTTCAGATACGCAGTATTTT. Translation gives CASSPGLAGSDTQYF.

This clonotype showed up many times. The chain couples TRBV7-2 to TRBJ2-7; TRBD2 might be the D (5 bases). Trimming stripped 0 bases from V and 3 bases from J, with 12 bases between. The length of the CDR3 is 15 residues. CDR1 is SGHTA and CDR2 is FQGNSA in the germline V gene. The CDR3 sequence is CASSLASEDGYEQYF. The DNA for the CDR3 is TGTGCCAGCAGCTTAGCGTCGGAGGACGGCTACGAGCAGTACTTC.

This clonotype was counted between two and nine times. The J gene is TRBJ2-3, the V gene TRBV5-5; 9 nucleotides line up with TRBD2. Trimming at V came to 6 bases and at J to 2 bases, leaving 10 bases not matched to a gene. Germline CDR1 SGHKS, CDR2 YYEKEE (reference sequence). This CDR3 comprises 16 residues. CDR3 DNA: TGTGCCAGCAAAAAGGTGCTAGCGGGGATCACAGATACGCAGTATTTT. Its protein is CASKKVLAGITDTQYF.

This clonotype showed up many times. The chain recombines TRBV11-2 with TRBJ2-6, with D hard to call. This CDR3 region has 12 residues. Germline V gene data show CDR1 as SGHAT and CDR2 as FQNNGV. Trimming took 6 bases from V and 8 from J, leaving 8 bases between them. The CDR3 sequence: CASRSPSNVLTF. The CDR3 nucleotides are TGTGCCAGCAGAAGCCCGTCCAACGTCCTGACTTTC.

The chain is built from TRBV18 and TRBJ2-7; the D gene is possibly TRBD1 (5 bases). The CDR3 spans 14 residues. Germline CDR1 KGHSH, CDR2 LQKENI. V lost 3 bases and J 3 bases, leaving 12 bases between the germline ends. The CDR3 nucleotides are TGTGCCAGCTCACCGTGGGCCAGGGTCTACGAGCAGTACTTC. Its protein is CASSPWARVYEQYF.

In regard to this clonotype: Sequence at one end of the junction differs from germline and may be a read error. The chain combines TRBV11-3 with TRBJ2-1, with a weak D call TRBD2 (6 bases). Germline loops: CDR1 SGHNT, CDR2 YENEEA. The CDR3 is 15 amino acids. CDR3 loop: CASSSEGSSYNEQIF. The CDR3 nucleotides read TGTGCCAGCAGCTCGGAGGGAAGCTCCTACAATGAGCAGATCTTC.

This clonotype was observed a handful of times. The rearrangement links TRBV4-3 to TRBJ2-3, with a weak D call TRBD1 (5 bases). Trimming took off 1 base at V and 0 bases at J, with 11 bases between the two ends. This CDR3 is 16 amino acids long. Germline values: CDR1 LGHNA, CDR2 YSLEER. Here the CDR3 reads CASSQGSGSSTDTQYF. The CDR3 DNA is TGCGCCAGCAGCCAAGGGTCAGGGTCTAGCACAGATACGCAGTATTTT.

A word on this clonotype: This may stem from a read error, because a much larger clone lies one nucleotide away. The gene calls are TRBV7-9 and TRBJ2-1; 14 bases line up with TRBD2. The junction had 0 bases not matched to a gene; V was cut back by 5 bases and J by 0 bases. The CDR3 has 16 amino acids. Germline V gene sequence: CDR1 SEHNR, CDR2 FQNEAQ (reference sequence). CDR3 loop: CASSGTSGSSYNEQFF. The DNA of the CDR3 is TGTGCCAGCAGCGGGACTAGCGGGAGCTCCTACAATGAGCAGTTCTTC.

This clonotype occurred many times. The gene calls are TRBV6-5 and TRBJ2-1; D not resolved. The ends were cut back, 5 bases at V and 6 bases at J, with 20 bases in the middle. In germline, CDR1 is MNHEY, CDR2 SVGAGI. CDR3 length: 16 residues. In nucleotides, the CDR3 is TGTGCCAGCAGTACCTTGGCATTGCAGGTGGGCAATGAGCAGTTCTTC. It encodes CASSTLALQVGNEQFF.

This clonotype was recorded many times. The chain is built from TRBV11-2 and TRBJ2-7; the D gene is possibly TRBD2 (7 bases). The length of the CDR3 is 11 residues. Trimming left V 10 bases short and J 9 bases short, with 16 bases between. CDR1 and CDR2 from the germline V gene are SGHAT and FQNNGV. The CDR3 here is CATRGGVVQYF. The CDR3 bases are TGTGCCACCAGAGGGGGGGTTGTGCAGTACTTC. Filled out from reference TRBV11-2 and TRBJ2-7, the complete variable domain reads EAGVAQSPRYKIIEKRQSVAFWCNPISGHATLYWYQQILGQGPKLLIQFQNNGVVDDSQLPKDRFSAERLKGVDSTLKIQPAKLEDSAVYLCATRGGVVQYFGPGTRLTVT.

V is TRBV3-1 and J is TRBJ2-7, with D perhaps given as TRBD1 or TRBD2 (5 bases each). This CDR3 has 14 residues. Germline V gene data show CDR1 as LGHDT and CDR2 as YNNKEL (reference sequence). Trimming removed 0 bases at V and 6 bases at J, with 12 bases between. The CDR3 DNA reads as TGTGCCAGCAGCCAAGATCCCGGGACGCGCGAGCAGTACTTC. As protein: CASSQDPGTREQYF.

As regards this clonotype: An end of the junction does not agree with germline; a read error may underlie this. This chain links TRBV14 with TRBJ2-3; D gene ambiguous. This CDR3 has 13 amino acids. Germline V gene sequence: CDR1 SGHDN, CDR2 FVKESK. The CDR3 DNA follows: TGTGCCTGCAGCCAAAGCGACACAGATACGCAGAATTTT. This encodes CACSQSDTDTQNF.

The rearrangement links TRBV13 to TRBJ2-7; 10 nucleotides line up with TRBD1. CDR1 and CDR2 from the germline V gene are PRHDT and FYEKMQ (reference sequence). The CDR3 spans 12 residues. V lost 6 bases to trimming and J lost 10 bases; unmatched junction nucleotides: 6. In DNA, the CDR3 is TGTGCCAGCAGTTGGGACAGGGGAAACCAGTACTTC. This codes for CASSWDRGNQYF.

The V and J genes are TRBV12-3 or TRBV12-4 and TRBJ2-7; tentatively, D is TRBD2 (5 bases). The CDR3 has 14 amino acids. Trimming shortened V by 7 bases and J by 6 bases, and 19 bases separated the two germline ends. Here the CDR3 reads CASTAQYGGAEQYF. The CDR3 nucleotides are TGTGCCAGCACCGCACAGTACGGAGGAGCCGAGCAGTACTTC.